These 24 T cell receptor beta chains were sequenced from one sample in a study of beta chain features in type 1 diabetes. Antigens for these TCRs are unknown. Regarding the study as a whole: Moderate but significant shortening of TCRB CDR3s was recorded in all four CD4+ subsets from Type 1 diabetes patients.

Every bit of the isolated RNA underwent reverse transcription, so sequencing read expressed TCRB transcripts. Measured with immunoSEQ multiplex PCR; TCRdb has only the in-frame clones, and not every one. Of roughly 150,000 clones in the sample, approximately 9.1% are singletons; the top ten hold 0.65% to 0.9%. The material sequenced was central memory CD4+ T cells from blood. The receptors stem from a woman aged 25 to 39 with type 1 diabetes.

This clone came up a few times. Other DNA sequences in the same sample also yield this CDR3. The chain joins TRBV18 to TRBJ2-5; 9 positions match TRBD2. J lost 4 bases, V lost 3 bases, and 3 bases had no gene match. CDR1 and CDR2 from the germline V gene are KGHSH and LQKENI. This CDR3 is 14 amino acids long. CDR3 loop: CASSPGLAGETQYF. In DNA form, the CDR3 reads TGTGCCAGCTCACCGGGACTAGCCGGAGAGACCCAGTACTTC.

This clone has just a few counts. The chain joins TRBV29-1 to TRBJ2-3; 9 bases align to TRBD2. Germline values: CDR1 SQVTM, CDR2 ANQGSEA. The CDR3 is made up of 15 amino acids. V lost 4 bases to trimming and J lost 3 bases; unmatched junction nucleotides: 8. CDR3 region: CSVVVGTSRTDTQYF. CDR3 nucleotides: TGCAGCGTTGTAGTCGGGACTAGCCGGACAGATACGCAGTATTTT.

The V gene is TRBV6-5, the J gene TRBJ1-5; 7 bases map to TRBD1. This CDR3 comprises 15 residues. V dropped 6 bases and J dropped 0; count of bases not matched to a gene: 5. CDR1 and CDR2 from the germline V gene are MNHEY and SVGAGI. The CDR3 nucleotides read TGTGCCAGCAGCAGGGGGTTTAGTAGCAATCAGCCCCAGCATTTT. Its translation is CASSRGFSSNQPQHF.

The genes are TRBV19 and TRBJ1-2; D possibly corresponds to TRBD1 (5 bases). Germline loops: CDR1 LNHDA, CDR2 SQIVND (reference sequence). The V end was cut by 5 bases, the J end by 8 bases, with 21 bases between. This CDR3 has 15 residues. In nucleotides, the CDR3 is TGTGCCAGTAGTGCGGTGATCCTGCCGGGGGGAGGCTACACCTTC. This sequence encodes CASSAVILPGGGYTF. The entire variable domain, with the rest obtained from reference TRBV19 and TRBJ1-2, is as follows: DGGITQSPKYLFRKEGQNVTLSCEQNLNHDAMYWYRQDPGQGLRLIYYSQIVNDFQKGDIAEGYSVSREKKESFPLTVTSAQKNPTAFYLCASSAVILPGGGYTFGSGTRLTVV.

The genes are TRBV6-6 and TRBJ2-7; 7 bases align to TRBD1. The CDR3 length is 14 residues. V was clipped by 2 bases and J by 3 bases; unmatched bases: 4. Looked up from germline, CDR1 is MNHNY and CDR2 is SVGAGI (reference sequence). The CDR3 DNA is TGTGCCAGCAGTTACCGGGACAGACACTACGAGCAGTACTTC. This sequence encodes CASSYRDRHYEQYF.

There are a few counts of this clone. The chain joins TRBV5-4 to TRBJ2-5; 10 bases fit TRBD2. Germline CDR1 reads SGHNT; CDR2 reads YYREEE (reference sequence). Losses at the gene ends were 4 bases for V and 0 bases for J; bases not matched to a gene: 3. This CDR3 has 15 amino acids. CDR3 protein: CASSHGLADQETQYF. DNA for the CDR3: TGTGCCAGCAGCCACGGACTAGCGGACCAAGAGACCCAGTACTTC.

The CDR3 coding sequence is TGCAGCGTTGTGACTAGCGTGGAGACCCAGTACTTC. Translated, it gives CSVVTSVETQYF. This chain links TRBV29-1 with TRBJ2-5, with 8 bases lining up with TRBD2. J was trimmed by 5 bases and V by 4 bases; bases with no gene match: 3. Looked up from germline, CDR1 is SQVTM and CDR2 is ANQGSEA. There are 12 residues in the CDR3.

This clone has only a few counts. The sample holds other DNA sequences that translate to the same CDR3. The chain employs TRBV18 and TRBJ2-3; TRBD2 agrees at 10 bases. Per the germline V gene, CDR1 is KGHSH and CDR2 is LQKENI. The CDR3 loop spans 15 amino acids. V was clipped by 2 bases and J by 2 bases; unmatched bases: 1. The CDR3 reads CASSPGLAATDTQYF. In DNA form, the CDR3 reads TGTGCCAGCTCACCAGGACTAGCGGCCACAGATACGCAGTATTTT.

This clone came up a few times. The gene calls are TRBV1 and TRBJ1-5. TRBV1 is marked as a pseudogene. There are 14 residues in the CDR3. CDR3 amino acids: CTSSPRGRNQPQHF. The CDR3 DNA follows: TGCACCAGCAGCCCTCGGGGTCGAAATCAGCCCCAGCATTTT.

The chain links TRBV7-2 to TRBJ2-7; D remains ambiguous. V lost 1 base and J 3 bases, leaving 7 bases between the germline ends. Germline lookup yields CDR1 SGHTA and CDR2 FQGNSA. This CDR3 comprises 13 residues. In DNA form, the CDR3 reads TGTGCCAGCAGCTTAGGGGCTTTCTACGAGCAGTACTTC. Protein sequence: CASSLGAFYEQYF.

The rearrangement joins TRBV15 to TRBJ2-4; 8 positions match TRBD2. The V and J ends lost 3 bases and 5 bases, in that order; junction bases with no gene match: 12. CDR1 and CDR2 (germline): LNHNV, YYDKDF (reference sequence). The length of the CDR3 is 17 residues. The CDR3, as DNA: TGTGCCACCAGCAGTCCCCCCACGCGGCGGGAGGAAAACATTCAGTACTTC. Translating it yields CATSSPPTRREENIQYF.

The J gene is TRBJ2-7, the V gene TRBV30; 9 bases agree with TRBD1. Looked up from germline, CDR1 is GTSNPN and CDR2 is SVGIG (reference sequence). The V and J ends lost 5 bases and 3 bases, in that order; junction bases with no gene match: 8. CDR3 length: 14 amino acids. The CDR3 here is CAWSGTGLFYEQYF. The CDR3 DNA follows: TGTGCCTGGTCCGGGACAGGGTTATTCTACGAGCAGTACTTC.

This clone was counted between two and nine times. This chain joins TRBV7-3 and TRBJ2-3; 8 bases match TRBD2. The CDR3 is 16 residues long. J lost 0 bases, V lost 6 bases, and 8 bases had no gene match. Germline assignment: CDR1 SGHTA and CDR2 FQGTGA. CDR3: CASSTRLAGSTDTQYF. The CDR3 nucleotides are TGTGCCAGCAGTACCCGGTTAGCGGGGAGCACAGATACGCAGTATTTT.

This clone appeared a few times. V usage is TRBV28 and J usage is TRBJ1-1; possible D gene TRBD1, 5 bases. The CDR3 has 15 residues. Trimming pared 6 bases from V and 1 base from J, leaving 15 bases between. Looked up from germline, CDR1 is MDHEN and CDR2 is SYDVKM. CDR3 sequence reads: CASRPTGQGNTEAFF. CDR3 nucleotides: TGTGCCAGCAGACCTACGGGCCAGGGGAACACTGAAGCTTTCTTT.

V gene TRBV28 combines with J gene TRBJ1-2; 7 bases fit TRBD1. The CDR3 extends over 14 amino acids. V lost 6 bases and J lost 5; bases outside the gene matches: 9. The germline gives CDR1 MDHEN, CDR2 SYDVKM. In DNA, the CDR3 is TGTGCCAGCAGGCCCGGGACAGAGATATATGGCTACACCTTC. It encodes CASRPGTEIYGYTF.

This clone was detected ten times or more. This chain links TRBV28 with TRBJ2-3; D might be TRBD2 (7 bases). V was cut by 7 bases and J by 3 bases, with 14 bases left in between. CDR3 size: 14 residues. The germline V gene encodes CDR1 MDHEN and CDR2 SYDVKM. The CDR3 bases are TGTGCCAGCAAGGGAGGGGGAGCGACAGATACGCAGTATTTT. It translates to CASKGGGATDTQYF. Based on the CDR3 plus reference TRBV28 and TRBJ2-3, the full variable domain is DVKVTQSSRYLVKRTGEKVFLECVQDMDHENMFWYRQDPGLGLRLIYFSYDVKMKEKGDIPEGYSVSREKKERFSLILESASTNQTSMYLCASKGGGATDTQYFGPGTRLTVL.

The sample holds a few counts of this clone. This sequence joins TRBV30 and TRBJ1-4; D gene uncertain. Germline V CDR1 and CDR2: GTSNPN, SVGIG (reference sequence). The CDR3 has 12 amino acids. The CDR3 here is CCWADTNEKLFF. CDR3 DNA: TGTTGCTGGGCTGACACTAATGAAAAACTGTTTTTT.

V and J are TRBV6-5 and TRBJ1-1; D remains unclear. V dropped 0 bases and J dropped 1 base, with 6 bases sitting between them. This CDR3 comprises 14 residues. Per germline, CDR1 MNHEY and CDR2 SVGAGI. The CDR3 nucleotides are TGTGCCAGCAGTTACTCGGAGGGGAACACTGAAGCTTTCTTT. Translated: CASSYSEGNTEAFF.

The V call is TRBV7-3, the J call TRBJ2-5; D remains ambiguous. Germline-derived CDR1 and CDR2 are SGHTA and FQGTGA. V was clipped by 5 bases and J by 2 bases, with 9 bases between them. There are 13 residues in the CDR3. CDR3 amino acids: CASSLDQQETQYF. Written as DNA, the CDR3 is TGTGCCAGCAGCCTAGACCAGCAAGAGACCCAGTACTTC.

The chain uses TRBV2 and TRBJ2-7; the D is unclear. Per the germline V gene, CDR1 is SNHLY and CDR2 is FYNNEI. The CDR3 extends over 14 amino acids. V lost 1 base and J 6 bases, leaving 13 bases between the germline ends. CDR3 protein: CASSEEYRPGEQYF. The CDR3 DNA is TGTGCCAGCAGTGAAGAGTATAGGCCGGGCGAGCAGTACTTC.

The table lists this clone with many counts. V and J are TRBV30 and TRBJ1-2; 8 nucleotides match TRBD1. V was pared by 2 bases and J by 8 bases, with 1 base of the junction left unmatched. This CDR3 comprises 11 residues. The germline V gene has CDR1 GTSNPN and CDR2 SVGIG (reference sequence). CDR3 sequence reads: CAWSTGGGYTF. For the CDR3, the DNA is TGTGCCTGGAGTACAGGGGGAGGCTACACCTTC.

This clone was observed a few times. The rearrangement uses TRBV4-1 and TRBJ2-3; possibly TRBD2 for D (6 bases). Germline CDR1 and CDR2: MGHRA and YSYEKL. Trimming left V 6 bases short and J 2 bases short, with 18 bases between. There are 16 residues in the CDR3. CDR3 region: CASSLGPGGFTDTQYF. The CDR3 DNA reads as TGCGCCAGCAGTTTGGGCCCTGGGGGGTTCACAGATACGCAGTATTTT.

The V call is TRBV4-2, the J call TRBJ2-1; 15 nucleotides agree with TRBD2. Germline V gene sequence: CDR1 LGHNA, CDR2 YNFKEQ. V shed 1 base and J 8 bases; nucleotides not matched to a gene: 3. The CDR3 covers 16 residues. This CDR3 reads CASSQGTSGRGDEQFF. CDR3 DNA sequence: TGTGCCAGCAGCCAAGGGACTAGCGGGAGGGGTGATGAGCAGTTCTTC.

This clone came up a few times. V is TRBV29-1 and J is TRBJ2-2; the match to TRBD2 covers 11 bases. After removal of 4 bases from V and 2 bases from J, the junction contained 6 bases not matched to a gene. The length of the CDR3 is 16 residues. CDR1 and CDR2 (germline): SQVTM, ANQGSEA. In DNA, the CDR3 is TGCAGCGTTGGCGTAGCGGGAGGGAGAAACACCGGGGAGCTGTTTTTT. Residues: CSVGVAGGRNTGELFF.